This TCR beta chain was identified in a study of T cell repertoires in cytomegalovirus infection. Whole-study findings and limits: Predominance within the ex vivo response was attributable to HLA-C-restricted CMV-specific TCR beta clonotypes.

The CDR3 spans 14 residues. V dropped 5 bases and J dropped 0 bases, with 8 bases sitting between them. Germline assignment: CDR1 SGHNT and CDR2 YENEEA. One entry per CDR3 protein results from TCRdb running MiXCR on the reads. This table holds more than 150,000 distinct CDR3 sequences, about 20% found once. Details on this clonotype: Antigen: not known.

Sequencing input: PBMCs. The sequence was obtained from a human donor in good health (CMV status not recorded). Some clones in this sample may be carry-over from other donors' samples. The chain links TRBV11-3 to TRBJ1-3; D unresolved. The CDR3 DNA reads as TGTGCCAGCAGCCCTCAGAGCTCTGGAAACACCATATATTTT. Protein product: CASSPQSSGNTIYF.